The 11 T cell receptor beta chains reported below all come from one sample, sequenced in a study of blood T cell repertoires in COVID-19. The protocol was immunoSEQ multiplex PCR, while the TCRdb copy is restricted to in-frame clones and leaves out a portion. The repertoire holds 65,000 to 90,000 clones, with 87% as singletons. Sequenced sample: peripheral blood. The receptors were gathered from a woman between 18 and 29 years old with acute or convalescent COVID-19.

This chain joins TRBV25-1 and TRBJ1-1; D perhaps matches TRBD1 (5 bases). The V gene's germline CDR1 is MGHDK and CDR2 SYGVNS. V lost 7 bases and J lost 1, with 10 bases in between. This CDR3 contains 13 residues. The CDR3 nucleotides are TGTGCCAGCACTTTGGACAAGAACACTGAAGCTTTCTTT. Protein: CASTLDKNTEAFF. Using reference TRBV25-1 and TRBJ1-1 for the parts outside the CDR3, the full variable domain is EADIYQTPRYLVIGTGKKITLECSQTMGHDKMYWYQQDPGMELHLIHYSYGVNSTEKGDLSSESTVSRIRTEHFPLTLESARPSHTSQYLCASTLDKNTEAFFGQGTRLTVV.

This clone was seen only once. The genes are TRBV2 and TRBJ1-3, with a weak D call TRBD1 (6 bases). Germline V lookup: CDR1 SNHLY, CDR2 FYNNEI. The CDR3 totals 13 residues. The V end was cut by 10 bases, the J end by 4 bases, with 14 bases between. CDR3 sequence reads: CATLPRGGNTIYF. As DNA, the CDR3 is TGTGCCACCCTACCCAGGGGCGGAAACACCATATATTTT.

The chain links TRBV6-6 to TRBJ1-2; TRBD1 is a possible D gene (5 bases). This CDR3 is 14 amino acids long. The germline V and J ends were trimmed by 0 bases and 7 bases, with 12 bases remaining between them. The germline V gene encodes CDR1 MNHNY and CDR2 SVGAGI (reference sequence). CDR3 sequence (DNA): TGTGCCAGCAGTTACTCCCAGGGAACAGGTGGCTACACCTTC. It translates to CASSYSQGTGGYTF.

The table lists this clone with a few counts. CDR3 in amino acids: CASSGSQVPQIYNEQFF. Here the CDR3 DNA reads TGTGCCAGCAGCGGGTCTCAGGTACCGCAGATCTACAATGAGCAGTTCTTC. This chain connects TRBV9 to TRBJ2-1; D is unresolved. The CDR3 extends over 17 amino acids. V shed 3 bases and J shed 3 bases, with 19 bases lying between them. Germline V CDR1 and CDR2: SGDLS, YYNGEE.

The V and J genes are TRBV5-6 and TRBJ1-2, with TRBD1 matching over 9 bases. The CDR3 is made up of 14 amino acids. Trimming at V came to 0 bases and at J to 7 bases, leaving 4 bases not matched to a gene. Germline lookup yields CDR1 SGHDT and CDR2 YYEEEE. CDR3 nucleotides: TGTGCCAGCAGCTTGGACAGGGGGCTTTTTGGCTACACCTTC. Translation gives CASSLDRGLFGYTF. The whole variable domain, remainder taken from reference TRBV5-6 and TRBJ1-2, is DAGVTQSPTHLIKTRGQQVTLRCSPKSGHDTVSWYQQALGQGPQFIFQYYEEEERQRGNFPDRFSGHQFPNYSSELNVNALLLGDSALYLCASSLDRGLFGYTFGSGTRLTVV.

The chain combines TRBV6-1 with TRBJ1-1, with D hard to call. Germline loops: CDR1 MNHNS, CDR2 SASEGT. This CDR3 spans 13 amino acids. Trimming left V 3 bases short and J 6 bases short, with 11 bases between. The CDR3 DNA follows: TGTGCCAGCAGTGAGGGCGTAAAAGCTGAAGCTTTCTTT. Translated: CASSEGVKAEAFF.

This clone was picked up one time. V is TRBV28 and J is TRBJ1-4; D is unclear. CDR3 size: 15 residues. From germline, CDR1 is MDHEN and CDR2 SYDVKM. V lost 3 bases, J lost 10 bases, and 18 bases lay in between. The CDR3 spells CASSLYAQRGGKLFF. The DNA of the CDR3 is TGTGCCAGCAGTTTGTATGCACAGCGGGGTGGAAAACTGTTTTTT.

The rearrangement links TRBV2 to TRBJ1-5; D is undetermined. Germline V lookup: CDR1 SNHLY, CDR2 FYNNEI. Trimming shortened V by 2 bases and J by 4 bases, and 12 bases separated the two germline ends. The CDR3 spans 15 residues. CDR3 protein: CASSEMGGRNQPQHF. The CDR3 DNA is TGTGCCAGCAGTGAAATGGGTGGGAGGAATCAGCCCCAGCATTTT.

The CDR3 DNA reads as TGTGCCAGCAGCTGGGGACAGGGTCTTAGAGGCACTGAAGCTTTCTTT. Translation: CASSWGQGLRGTEAFF. This chain joins TRBV5-8 and TRBJ1-1; TRBD1 matches at 9 bases. The germline V gene has CDR1 SGHTS and CDR2 YDEGEE. There are 16 residues in the CDR3. Trimming cost V 3 bases and J 4 bases; bases outside gene matches: 10.

The DNA for the CDR3 is TGCGCCAGCAGCGAGGACAGCCTCTTGGGCACTGAAGCTTTCTTT. Amino acid sequence: CASSEDSLLGTEAFF. The V gene is TRBV5-1, the J gene TRBJ1-1; possibly TRBD1 for D (6 bases). V was clipped by 4 bases and J by 4 bases, with 17 bases between them. CDR3 size: 15 residues. The germline CDR1 and CDR2 sequences are SGHRS and YFSETQ.

The chain couples TRBV9 to TRBJ2-1, with TRBD2 identical over 7 bases. This CDR3 comprises 17 residues. In germline, CDR1 is SGDLS, CDR2 YYNGEE. Trimming removed 4 bases from V and 4 bases from J; junction bases left unmatched: 14. CDR3 nucleotide sequence: TGTGCCAGCAGCCCCTCGAGGGAGGGATTAAAATACAATGAGCAGTTCTTC. Protein product: CASSPSREGLKYNEQFF.